This section outlines one T cell receptor beta chain sequence together with its context. The data were obtained in a study of naive and memory T cell subsets. Ligated cDNA underwent four rounds of PCR with nested alpha and beta constant region primers and SP2. For blood and skin samples, reverse transcription used TCR alpha and beta constant primers. MiXCR was run by TCRdb on the 5' RACE reads, yielding one entry per CDR3 protein. The profile shows about 59,000 distinct CDR3 sequences, around 8% of them singletons. A UMI-containing oligonucleotide was joined by 3' ligation to the TCR cDNA template. Adult healthy volunteers gave 2.5 ml peripheral blood for whole-blood RNA. Input was about 1 to 1,100 ng of DNase-treated total RNA without cell sorting. Germline CDR1 and CDR2: MNHEY and SMNVEV (reference sequence). J was trimmed by 5 bases and V by 11 bases; bases with no gene match: 10. The CDR3 totals 14 residues.

This TCR derives from a female donor in good health. The V and J genes are TRBV27 and TRBJ2-2; 8 bases are a match to TRBD1. The CDR3 loop is CASRRGQDTGELFF. DNA of the CDR3: TGTGCCTCCAGGCGGGGACAGGATACCGGGGAGCTGTTTTTT.